A selection of T cell receptor beta chains follows, all from one sample in a study of cytomegalovirus exposure and HLA in healthy donors. Some clones are missing from TCRdb's copy, which holds only in-frame ones; the method was immunoSEQ multiplex PCR. The table includes about 130,000 clones, about 73% detected once. Sample: PBMCs. These TCRs come from a woman aged 45-59 years in good health and CMV-seropositive. Each CDR3 is given with its conserved first and last residue. Fields, in order: clone size, D gene, V gene, J gene, CDR3 protein, CDR3 DNA. A D gene is named only where the DNA matches it firmly. Only some rows state a clone size, as once, few, many or a class for expanded clones.

.	.	TRBV15	TRBJ1-1	CATSKAGPVIEAFF	TGTGCCACCAGTAAGGCAGGGCCGGTCATTGAAGCTTTCTTT
.	TRBD1	TRBV18	TRBJ1-5	CASSLGQGKSNQPQHF	TGTGCCAGCTCGTTAGGACAGGGAAAGAGCAATCAGCCCCAGCATTTT
.	.	TRBV7-2	TRBJ2-1	CASSPERVFYNEQFF	TGTGCCAGCAGTCCTGAGCGGGTCTTTTACAATGAGCAGTTCTTC
.	TRBD1	TRBV6-6	TRBJ2-7	CASRSSGGGYEQYF	TGTGCCAGCAGATCGTCAGGGGGCGGTTACGAGCAGTACTTC
.	.	TRBV7-7	TRBJ2-3	CASSFTGKSTDTQYF	TGTGCCAGCAGCTTTACAGGGAAAAGCACAGATACGCAGTATTTT
.	TRBD1	TRBV5-1	TRBJ2-5	CASSLTGGQETQYF	TGCGCCAGCAGCTTGACAGGGGGCCAAGAGACCCAGTACTTC
.	TRBD1	TRBV6-5	TRBJ1-5	CASSNRDRYQPQHF	TGTGCCAGCAGTAACCGGGACAGATATCAGCCCCAGCATTTT
.	TRBD1	TRBV18	TRBJ1-4	CASSRSGTGGSTNEKLFF	TGTGCCAGCTCACGGTCCGGGACAGGGGGCAGTACTAATGAAAAACTGTTTTTT
few	TRBD1	TRBV5-5	TRBJ2-1	CASSFGTGYNEQFF	TGTGCCAGCAGCTTCGGGACAGGGTACAATGAGCAGTTCTTC
.	TRBD2	TRBV11-2	TRBJ2-1	CASSLALAGMTNEQFF	TGTGCCAGCAGCTTAGCCCTAGCGGGGATGACTAATGAGCAGTTCTTC
.	.	TRBV15	TRBJ2-2	CATSRDRSRVMAGELFF	TGTGCCACCAGCAGAGATCGGTCCAGGGTTATGGCCGGGGAGCTGTTTTTT
few	TRBD1	TRBV5-8	TRBJ1-5	CASTTDRTGGNQPQHF	TGTGCCAGCACCACGGACCGGACAGGGGGTAATCAGCCCCAGCATTTT
once	.	TRBV5-1	TRBJ2-3	CASSIFPSGPSTDTQYF	TGCGCCAGCAGCATCTTCCCCAGCGGGCCTAGCACAGATACGCAGTATTTT
few	TRBD1	TRBV19	TRBJ2-3	CASSFRTGDTDTQYF	TGTGCCAGTAGTTTCCGGACAGGAGACACAGATACGCAGTATTTT
.	.	TRBV11-2	TRBJ2-7	CASSLAGLRVGEQYF	TGTGCCAGCAGCTTGGCGGGACTCCGGGTAGGGGAGCAGTACTTC
.	TRBD2	TRBV5-4	TRBJ2-4	CASSFNGGFFDIQYF	TGTGCCAGCAGCTTTAACGGGGGGTTCTTTGACATTCAGTACTTC
.	.	TRBV10-3	TRBJ2-3	CAINEGAGGSTDTQYF	TGTGCCATCAATGAAGGGGCAGGCGGCAGCACAGATACGCAGTATTTT
.	.	TRBV5-4	TRBJ2-7	CASSFSGTSSYEQYF	TGTGCCAGCAGCTTTTCCGGGACTTCAAGTTACGAGCAGTACTTC
.	.	TRBV12-5	TRBJ1-2	CASGLSRTGTLAYGYTF	TGTGCTAGTGGTTTGTCACGAACGGGGACTCTCGCTTATGGCTACACCTTC
.	TRBD2	TRBV9	TRBJ2-3	CASSLAGGLRDTQYF	TGTGCCAGCAGCTTAGCGGGGGGGCTCAGAGATACGCAGTATTTT
.	.	TRBV5-1	TRBJ2-3	CASSLALGADTQYF	TGCGCCAGCAGCTTGGCTTTAGGGGCCGATACGCAGTATTTT
.	.	TRBV19	TRBJ1-1	CASSIFGDTEAFF	TGTGCCAGTAGTATATTTGGAGACACTGAAGCTTTCTTT
.	TRBD2	TRBV11-2	TRBJ2-7	CASSSYLAGNYEQYF	TGTGCCAGCAGCTCTTATTTAGCGGGGAACTACGAGCAGTACTTC
.	.	TRBV5-1	TRBJ1-4	CASSLEGRVVEKLFF	TGCGCCAGCAGCTTGGAAGGGAGGGTGGTTGAAAAACTGTTTTTT
.	.	TRBV6-6	TRBJ2-7	CASSYSDGGHYEQYF	TGTGCCAGCAGTTACTCTGACGGGGGGCACTACGAGCAGTACTTC
.	.	TRBV2	TRBJ1-4	CASSDRALSEKLFF	TGTGCCAGCAGTGACAGGGCTCTGTCTGAAAAACTGTTTTTT
.	.	TRBV2	TRBJ2-5	CASKELQETQYF	TGTGCCAGCAAGGAACTACAAGAGACCCAGTACTTC